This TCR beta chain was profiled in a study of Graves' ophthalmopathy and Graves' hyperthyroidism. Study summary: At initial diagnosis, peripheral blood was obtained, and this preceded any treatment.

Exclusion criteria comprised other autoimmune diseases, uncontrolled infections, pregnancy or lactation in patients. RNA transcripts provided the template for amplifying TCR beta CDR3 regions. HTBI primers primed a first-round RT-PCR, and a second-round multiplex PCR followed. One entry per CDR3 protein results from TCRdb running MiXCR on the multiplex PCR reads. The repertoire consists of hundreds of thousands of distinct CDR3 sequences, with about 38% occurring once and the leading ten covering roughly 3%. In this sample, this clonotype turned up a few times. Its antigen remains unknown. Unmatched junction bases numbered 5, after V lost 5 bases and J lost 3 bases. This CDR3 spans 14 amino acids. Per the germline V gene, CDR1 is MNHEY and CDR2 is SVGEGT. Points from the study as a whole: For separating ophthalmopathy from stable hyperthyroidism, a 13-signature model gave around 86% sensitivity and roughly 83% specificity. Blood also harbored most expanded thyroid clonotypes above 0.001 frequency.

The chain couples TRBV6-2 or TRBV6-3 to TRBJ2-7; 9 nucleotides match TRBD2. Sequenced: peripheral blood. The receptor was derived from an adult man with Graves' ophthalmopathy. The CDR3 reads CASSTVTSGYEQYF. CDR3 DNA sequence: TGTGCCAGCAGTACTGTGACTAGCGGCTACGAGCAGTACTTC.